This T cell receptor beta chain was obtained from a study of T cell repertoires in cytomegalovirus infection (dated by TCRdb to between 2018 and 2021). For context, the study as a whole: The HLA type of each donor mattered for the analysis, because public TCR beta signatures pointed to carriage of CMV infection along with the matching HLA type.

The study at large found these results: In the ex vivo response, HLA-C-restricted CMV-specific TCR beta clonotypes were dominant, and in two of eight donors the single most frequent clonotype came from this HLA-C-restricted group. In both this cohort and an independent roughly 330-donor cohort, the cumulative frequency of public TCR beta family members distinguished carriers of CMV infection plus the relevant HLA type.

Taken from the germline V gene, the CDR1 and CDR2 loops are LGHNA and YSLEER. V and J lose 7 bases and 2 bases, and a span of 20 bases separates them. The CDR3 goes from the cysteine to the phenylalanine over 16 residues. Only the CDR3 portion is preserved as DNA: 48 bases, with reading frame beginning at the first base. The sequencer was an Illumina HiSeq 1500. The raw public data were reprocessed by TCRdb itself: fastp quality trimming at Q25, MiXCR clonotype calling, in-frame beta chains only. Merged by CDR3 protein, the rows form single entries marked with the most common genes and DNA. A total of more than 400,000 distinct CDR3 sequences appear in this sample, about 25% of them only once. The ten biggest clones cover approximately 13% of the sample. As to this clonotype: Its antigen remains undetermined. No quality values exist for individual bases; no much larger clone is one base distant.

The chain is encoded by TRBV4-3 joined to TRBJ2-5, and perhaps TRBD1 as D gene, on 6 matching bases. This receptor was taken from a human donor in good health (CMV status not recorded). Some clones in this sample may be carry-over from other donors' samples. Sequencing was done on a sample of PBMCs. The CDR3 amino acid sequence is: CASNWNPDRQQETQYF. The DNA reads as follows: TGCGCCAGCAATTGGAATCCAGACAGGCAACAAGAGACCCAGTACTTC.